One sample yielded the 2 T cell receptor beta chains listed below, sequenced in a study of PD-L1 blockade in urothelial cancer. Sequenced by immunoSEQ multiplex PCR; TCRdb stores in-frame clones only, minus some. The sample includes about 29,000 clones, about 87% seen only once; the top ten take over 1.5%. The sequencing here drew on PBMCs, taken around atezolizumab (anti-PD-L1) treatment. The receptors derive from a man aged 50 to 60 with urothelial cancer.

The chain combines TRBV18 with TRBJ1-3, with TRBD1 as a possible D gene (6 bases). Between the trimmed V and J ends, which lost 3 bases and 0 bases, there was a span of 6 bases. Germline V CDR1 and CDR2: KGHSH, LQKENI. The CDR3 is 14 amino acids. CDR3 sequence reads: CASSPDSSGNTIYF. In nucleotides, the CDR3 is TGTGCCAGCTCACCGGACAGCTCTGGAAACACCATATATTTT.

The chain couples TRBV7-2 to TRBJ1-1; TRBD1 is a possible D gene (5 bases). Trimming took off 5 bases at V and 7 bases at J, with 17 bases between the two ends. CDR3 length equals 14 residues. The germline V gene encodes CDR1 SGHTA and CDR2 FQGNSA. CDR3 coding DNA: TGTGCCAGCAGCAACCCCACCCACCAGGGTGAAGCTTTCTTT. Encoded protein: CASSNPTHQGEAFF.